A single T cell receptor beta chain is shown here with its context. Antigen specificity is unknown. These data come from a study of cytomegalovirus exposure and HLA in healthy donors. Whole-study findings and limits: Researchers reported in a later analysis that common viral pathogens appeared linked to several top clusters. 164 TCR beta chains were listed as cytomegalovirus-associated.

Primers included in the PCR were 60 Vbeta and 13 Jbeta primers. Profiling relied on immunoSEQ multiplex PCR, and the TCRdb table lists in-frame clones only, not all of them. The sample has 150,000 to 190,000 clones, approximately 72% seen once. The CDR3 consists of 15 residues. Germline CDR1 reads PRHDT; CDR2 reads FYEKMQ (reference sequence). Trimming left V 2 bases short and J 1 base short, with 12 bases between. Sequencing used PBMCs. This clonotype was sampled from a man aged 18 to 29 in good health and CMV-seronegative. V gene TRBV13 combines with J gene TRBJ2-7; the D gene is possibly TRBD1 (8 bases). This CDR3 is CASSLTGGESYEQYF. For the CDR3, the DNA is TGTGCCAGCAGCTTAACAGGGGGGGAATCCTACGAGCAGTACTTC.